This T cell receptor beta chain was obtained from a study of cytomegalovirus exposure and HLA in healthy donors. Points on this clone: As yet, its antigen is unknown.

There are 14 residues in the CDR3. Germline V gene data show CDR1 as MNHEY and CDR2 as SVGAGI. V dropped 5 bases and J dropped 1 base, with 9 bases sitting between them. General study findings and limits: A later analysis reportedly found fewer N-insertions in an Asian-associated ancestry cluster than the approximately 660-donor mean. The likely explanation for a cluster of highly shared sequence variants was sequencing artifact.

Both 60 Vbeta primers and 13 Jbeta primers went into the PCR. Under the authors' procedure: It was a later analysis that counted tens of millions of unique TCR beta chains, of which roughly 10 million were shared. This table comes from immunoSEQ multiplex PCR, and its TCRdb copy is limited to in-frame clones, with some not included. V, J and clone size were drawn from that table, and D and trimming were deduced from the DNA. The sample includes over 120,000 clones, 70% to 85% seen only once; the top ten take roughly 9.7%. Specimen: PBMCs. This receptor was obtained from a woman aged 55-75 years in good health and CMV-seropositive. The chain has TRBV6-5 and TRBJ2-1; D might be TRBD2 (6 bases). CDR3 nucleotide sequence: TGTGCCAGCAGTCCCGGGGGTTCCTACAATGAGCAGTTCTTC. Its translation: CASSPGGSYNEQFF.